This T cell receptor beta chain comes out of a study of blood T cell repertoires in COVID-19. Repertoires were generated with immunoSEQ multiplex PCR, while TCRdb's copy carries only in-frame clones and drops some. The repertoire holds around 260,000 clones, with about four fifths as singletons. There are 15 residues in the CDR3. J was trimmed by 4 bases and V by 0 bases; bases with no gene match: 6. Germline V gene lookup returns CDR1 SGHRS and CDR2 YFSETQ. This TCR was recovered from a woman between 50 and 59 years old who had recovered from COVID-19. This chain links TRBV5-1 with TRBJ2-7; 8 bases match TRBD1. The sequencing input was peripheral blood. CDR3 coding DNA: TGCGCCAGCAGCTTGGGGGCAGGGGGCCTATACGAGCAGTACTTC. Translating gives CASSLGAGGLYEQYF.